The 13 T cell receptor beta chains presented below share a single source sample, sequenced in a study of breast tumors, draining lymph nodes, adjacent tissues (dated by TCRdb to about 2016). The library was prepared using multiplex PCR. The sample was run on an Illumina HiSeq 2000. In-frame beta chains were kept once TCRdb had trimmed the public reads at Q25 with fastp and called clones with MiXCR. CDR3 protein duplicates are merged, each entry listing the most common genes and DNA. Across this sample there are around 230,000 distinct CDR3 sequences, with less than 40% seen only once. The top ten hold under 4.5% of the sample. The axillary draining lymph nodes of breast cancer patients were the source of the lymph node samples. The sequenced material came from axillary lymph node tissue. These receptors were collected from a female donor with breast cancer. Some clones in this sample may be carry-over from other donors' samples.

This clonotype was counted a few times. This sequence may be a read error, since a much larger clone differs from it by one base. The CDR3 region is CSAPLAGGRTEQFF. CDR3 sequence (DNA): TGCAGTGCGCCTCTAGCGGGAGGTAGGACTGAGCAGTTCTTC. This rearrangement joins TRBV20-1 to TRBJ2-1; 11 bases agree with TRBD2. The CDR3 runs to 14 residues. The J segment lost 9 bases and the V segment lost 6 bases, leaving 10 bases of the junction unmatched. The V gene's germline CDR1 is DFQATT and CDR2 SNEGSKA (reference sequence).

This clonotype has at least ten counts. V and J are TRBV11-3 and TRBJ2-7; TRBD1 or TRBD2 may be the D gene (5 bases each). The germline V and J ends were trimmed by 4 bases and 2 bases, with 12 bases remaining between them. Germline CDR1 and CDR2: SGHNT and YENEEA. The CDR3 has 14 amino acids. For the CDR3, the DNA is TGTGCCAGCAGCTCGGCTATGGGGGCCTACGAGCAGTACTTC. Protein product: CASSSAMGAYEQYF.

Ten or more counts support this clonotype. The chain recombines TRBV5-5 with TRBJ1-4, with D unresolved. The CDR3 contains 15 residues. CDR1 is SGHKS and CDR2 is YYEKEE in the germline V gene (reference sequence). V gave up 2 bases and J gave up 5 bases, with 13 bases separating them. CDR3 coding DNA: TGTGCCAGCAGCTTTGTTGGCCCTACGAATGAAAAACTGTTTTTT. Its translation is CASSFVGPTNEKLFF.

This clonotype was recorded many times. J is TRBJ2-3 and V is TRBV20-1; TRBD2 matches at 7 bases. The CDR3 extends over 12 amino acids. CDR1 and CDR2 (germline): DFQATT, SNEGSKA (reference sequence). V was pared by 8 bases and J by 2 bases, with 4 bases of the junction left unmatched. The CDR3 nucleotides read TGCAGTTCCGGGACTAACACAGATACGCAGTATTTT. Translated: CSSGTNTDTQYF.

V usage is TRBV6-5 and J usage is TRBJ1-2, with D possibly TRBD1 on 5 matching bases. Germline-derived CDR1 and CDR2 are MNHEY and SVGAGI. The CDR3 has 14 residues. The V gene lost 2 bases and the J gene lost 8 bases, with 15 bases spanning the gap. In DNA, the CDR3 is TGTGCCAGCAGTTACCTGGGACCCAGGAAGGGCTACACCTTC. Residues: CASSYLGPRKGYTF.

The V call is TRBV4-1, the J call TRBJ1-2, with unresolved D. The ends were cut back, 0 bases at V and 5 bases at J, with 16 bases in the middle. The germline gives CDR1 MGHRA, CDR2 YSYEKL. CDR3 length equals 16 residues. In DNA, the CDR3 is TGCGCCAGCAGCCAAGACGAGCTGGACCCCTTTTATGGCTACACCTTC. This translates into CASSQDELDPFYGYTF.

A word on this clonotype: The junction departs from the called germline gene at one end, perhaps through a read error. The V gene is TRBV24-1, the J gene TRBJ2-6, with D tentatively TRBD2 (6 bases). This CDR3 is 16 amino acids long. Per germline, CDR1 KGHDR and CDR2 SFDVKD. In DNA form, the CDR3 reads TGTGCCACCAGTGACCCTGGGGGGTCTGGGGCCAACATCCTGACCTTC. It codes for CATSDPGGSGANILTF.

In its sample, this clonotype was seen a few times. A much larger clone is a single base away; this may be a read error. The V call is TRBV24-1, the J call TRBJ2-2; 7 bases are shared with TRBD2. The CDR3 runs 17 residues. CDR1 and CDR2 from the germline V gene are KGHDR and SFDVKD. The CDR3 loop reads CATSESRSGPSRGEPFF. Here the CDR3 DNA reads TGTGCCACCAGTGAGAGTCGGAGCGGACCTTCCCGGGGGGAGCCGTTTTTT.

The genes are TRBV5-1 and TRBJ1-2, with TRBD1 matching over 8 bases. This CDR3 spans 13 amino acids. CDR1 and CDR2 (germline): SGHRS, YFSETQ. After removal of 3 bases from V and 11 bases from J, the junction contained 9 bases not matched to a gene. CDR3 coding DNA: TGCGCCAGCAGCTATGGACAGGGTGATCGGTACACCTTC. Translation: CASSYGQGDRYTF.

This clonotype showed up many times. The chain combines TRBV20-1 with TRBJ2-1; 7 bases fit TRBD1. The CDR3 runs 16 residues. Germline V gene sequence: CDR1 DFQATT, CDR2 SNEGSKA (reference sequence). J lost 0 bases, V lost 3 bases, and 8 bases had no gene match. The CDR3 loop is CSARAGTASSYNEQFF. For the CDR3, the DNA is TGCAGTGCTAGGGCAGGGACAGCGAGCTCCTACAATGAGCAGTTCTTC.

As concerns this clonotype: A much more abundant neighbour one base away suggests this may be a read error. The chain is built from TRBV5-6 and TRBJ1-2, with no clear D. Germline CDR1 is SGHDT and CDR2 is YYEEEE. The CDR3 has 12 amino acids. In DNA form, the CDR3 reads TGTGCCAGCAGCTTTGGCTTCTATGGCCACACCTTC. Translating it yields CASSFGFYGHTF.

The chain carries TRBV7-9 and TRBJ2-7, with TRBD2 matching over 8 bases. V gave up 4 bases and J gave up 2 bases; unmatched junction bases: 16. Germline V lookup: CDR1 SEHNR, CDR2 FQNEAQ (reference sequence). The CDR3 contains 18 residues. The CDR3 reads CASSSPVGSGKDAYEQYF. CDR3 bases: TGTGCCAGCAGCTCCCCGGTGGGTAGCGGGAAAGATGCCTACGAGCAGTACTTC.

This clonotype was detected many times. The CDR3 DNA sequence: TGTGCCAGCAGCAATATGGACAGGGCGAATCAGCCCCAGCATTTT. It encodes CASSNMDRANQPQHF. V gene TRBV6-6 combines with J gene TRBJ1-5; 8 nucleotides match TRBD1. The CDR3 is 15 amino acids. Germline CDR1 and CDR2: MNHNY and SVGAGI (reference sequence). Trimming cost V 6 bases and J 4 bases; bases outside gene matches: 8.